This TCR beta chain originates from a study of radiotherapy plus CTLA-4 blockade in lung cancer. Turning to the study itself: There were objective responses in around 18% of patients, and approximately 30% had disease control. Study-wide findings and caveats: TCR clones from tumors expanded in blood after radiotherapy plus ipilimumab.

V lost 6 bases and J 1 base, leaving 12 bases between the germline ends. CDR3 size: 14 residues. Germline assignment: CDR1 SGHTA and CDR2 FQGTGA. Method: immunoSEQ multiplex PCR; TCRdb's copy keeps in-frame clones and lacks some. The table has about 110,000 clones, 70% to 90% seen once. About this clone itself: What it binds is unknown.

This clonotype was sampled from a human donor with non-small cell lung cancer that progressed on radiotherapy plus ipilimumab. Some clones in this sample may be carry-over from other donors' samples. The rearrangement joins TRBV7-3 to TRBJ2-5; weak D call: TRBD1 (6 bases). The starting material was peripheral blood, obtained from a patient treated with radiotherapy plus ipilimumab. The CDR3 is CASSRGGPQETQYF. Written as DNA, the CDR3 is TGTGCCAGCAGTCGAGGGGGTCCCCAAGAGACCCAGTACTTC. The variable domain in full, with the rest retrieved from reference TRBV7-3 and TRBJ2-5, is GAGVSQTPSNKVTEKGKYVELRCDPISGHTALYWYRQSLGQGPEFLIYFQGTGAADDSGLPNDRFFAVRPEGSVSTLKIQRTERGDSAVYLCASSRGGPQETQYFGPGTRLLVL.